Below are 27 T cell receptor beta chains sequenced from a single sample in a study of cytomegalovirus exposure and HLA in healthy donors. Generated by immunoSEQ multiplex PCR, the TCRdb table keeps only in-frame clones and is missing some. The table has about 88,000 clones, almost 85% seen once. Sequenced: PBMCs. Receptor source: a woman younger than 35 in good health and CMV-seropositive.

The chain employs TRBV7-6 and TRBJ2-5, with D possibly being TRBD1 (5 bases). The CDR3 runs 13 residues. V lost 4 bases to trimming and J lost 4 bases, with 10 bases between them. Germline-derived CDR1 and CDR2 are SGHVS and FNYEAQ. The CDR3 sequence: CASSSGWAETQYF. The CDR3 region has the DNA TGTGCCAGCAGCTCAGGGTGGGCAGAGACCCAGTACTTC.

The chain combines TRBV7-2 with TRBJ2-7; D call uncertain. Germline V CDR1 and CDR2: SGHTA, FQGNSA. The CDR3 is 14 residues long. V shed 5 bases and J shed 0 bases, with 11 bases lying between them. CDR3 coding DNA: TGTGCCAGCAGCATCGACGGAGACTCCTACGAGCAGTACTTC. It specifies CASSIDGDSYEQYF. Using reference TRBV7-2 and TRBJ2-7 for the parts outside the CDR3, the full variable domain is GAGVSQSPSNKVTEKGKDVELRCDPISGHTALYWYRQSLGQGLEFLIYFQGNSAPDKSGLPSDRFSAERTGGSVSTLTIQRTQQEDSAVYLCASSIDGDSYEQYFGPGTRLTVT.

Regarding this clone: Other DNA sequences in this sample translate to the same CDR3. The chain couples TRBV5-6 to TRBJ1-4, with TRBD1 matching 10 bases. Germline V CDR1 and CDR2: SGHDT, YYEEEE. The CDR3 covers 14 residues. J was trimmed by 8 bases and V by 2 bases; bases with no gene match: 3. Written as DNA, the CDR3 is TGTGCCAGCAGCTTAGGGACAGGGGTCGAAAAACTGTTTTTT. As protein: CASSLGTGVEKLFF.

The gene calls are TRBV27 and TRBJ2-3, with 7 bases matching TRBD1. Trimming cost V 6 bases and J 2 bases; bases outside gene matches: 5. Germline V CDR1 and CDR2: MNHEY, SMNVEV (reference sequence). The CDR3 length is 14 residues. The CDR3 loop is CASSKDRYTDTQYF. CDR3 sequence (DNA): TGTGCCAGCAGCAAGGACAGGTACACAGATACGCAGTATTTT.

The chain couples TRBV9 to TRBJ2-2; 11 bases fit TRBD2. The CDR3 spans 18 residues. CDR1 SGDLS and CDR2 YYNGEE come from the germline V gene. Trimming removed 4 bases from V and 1 base from J; junction bases left unmatched: 9. In DNA, the CDR3 is TGTGCCAGCAGCCCCCTTAAGACTAGCGGGGAGAACACCGGGGAGCTGTTTTTT. Translating gives CASSPLKTSGENTGELFF.

This chain joins TRBV29-1 and TRBJ1-5, with 9 bases matching TRBD1. Germline assignment: CDR1 SQVTM and CDR2 ANQGSEA. The CDR3 is made up of 16 amino acids. The V segment lost 4 bases and the J segment 5 bases; nucleotides outside the gene matches: 12. The CDR3: CSVGTIQGAWDQPQHF. CDR3 nucleotide sequence: TGCAGCGTTGGGACGATACAGGGGGCCTGGGATCAGCCCCAGCATTTT.

The genes are TRBV28 and TRBJ1-1, with 7 positions matching TRBD1. The V segment lost 6 bases and the J segment 10 bases; nucleotides outside the gene matches: 11. The CDR3 is 13 amino acids. Per germline, CDR1 MDHEN and CDR2 SYDVKM. The CDR3 reads CASRLGTATGAFF. DNA of the CDR3: TGTGCCAGCAGACTCGGGACAGCCACGGGAGCTTTCTTT. Combining the CDR3 with reference TRBV28 and TRBJ1-1 gives the whole variable domain DVKVTQSSRYLVKRTGEKVFLECVQDMDHENMFWYRQDPGLGLRLIYFSYDVKMKEKGDIPEGYSVSREKKERFSLILESASTNQTSMYLCASRLGTATGAFFGQGTRLTVV.

This clone was seen a few times. This rearrangement joins TRBV7-9 to TRBJ2-3; 13 bases align to TRBD2. The CDR3 totals 19 residues. Per the germline V gene, CDR1 is SEHNR and CDR2 is FQNEAQ (reference sequence). The V segment lost 1 base and the J segment 2 bases; nucleotides outside the gene matches: 9. CDR3 amino acids: CASSLVPALAGGFTDTQYF. In DNA, the CDR3 is TGTGCCAGCAGCTTAGTTCCCGCACTAGCGGGGGGGTTCACAGATACGCAGTATTTT.

The V and J genes are TRBV28 and TRBJ1-1; 7 positions agree with TRBD1. CDR3 length: 13 amino acids. Trimming cost V 6 bases and J 7 bases; bases outside gene matches: 8. CDR1 and CDR2 (germline): MDHEN, SYDVKM. The CDR3 sequence is CASRSGQLLEAFF. The CDR3 DNA sequence: TGTGCCAGCAGGTCGGGACAGTTACTTGAAGCTTTCTTT.

V is TRBV10-2 and J is TRBJ2-7, with TRBD1 matching over 7 bases. The CDR3 covers 13 residues. The V gene end was trimmed by 5 bases and the J gene end by 5 bases; junction bases not matched to a gene: 6. CDR1 and CDR2 from the germline V gene are WSHSY and SAAADI. CDR3 loop: CASSSDRVNEQYF. The CDR3, as DNA: TGCGCCAGCAGTTCAGACAGGGTTAACGAGCAGTACTTC.

The rearrangement uses TRBV9 and TRBJ2-2; D is possibly TRBD2 (6 bases). Germline V gene data show CDR1 as SGDLS and CDR2 as YYNGEE. The CDR3 is 15 amino acids. Trimming cost V 6 bases and J 5 bases, with 17 bases left between them. CDR3 region: CASTQRADGTGELFF. The DNA of the CDR3 is TGTGCCAGCACCCAGCGGGCTGATGGGACCGGGGAGCTGTTTTTT.

This sequence joins TRBV28 and TRBJ1-1; 7 nucleotides line up with TRBD1. The V gene's germline CDR1 is MDHEN and CDR2 SYDVKM. The CDR3 runs to 13 residues. V shed 6 bases and J 9 bases; nucleotides not matched to a gene: 10. CDR3 nucleotides: TGTGCCAGCAGCTATGAACAGGGGATGAAAGCTTTCTTT. Protein sequence: CASSYEQGMKAFF.

The chain joins TRBV9 to TRBJ1-5; 7 nucleotides line up with TRBD1. V lost 3 bases and J lost 4; bases outside the gene matches: 10. This CDR3 has 16 residues. Looked up from germline, CDR1 is SGDLS and CDR2 is YYNGEE. CDR3 loop: CASSGGKGGPNQPQHF. The CDR3 DNA follows: TGTGCCAGCAGCGGGGGGAAAGGGGGCCCTAATCAGCCCCAGCATTTT.

The chain joins TRBV6-5 to TRBJ1-3, with D uncertain. Trimming stripped 6 bases from V and 0 bases from J, with 6 bases between. Germline lookup yields CDR1 MNHEY and CDR2 SVGAGI. The CDR3 runs 13 residues. CDR3 DNA: TGTGCCAGCAGACAGAGCTCTGGAAACACCATATATTTT. As protein: CASRQSSGNTIYF.

The count of this clone is one. The chain recombines TRBV7-9 with TRBJ1-5, with TRBD1 as a possible D gene (6 bases). V was clipped by 5 bases and J by 1 base, with 12 bases between them. CDR1 is SEHNR and CDR2 is FQNEAQ in the germline V gene (reference sequence). CDR3 length: 15 amino acids. CDR3 residues: CASSPSGGSNQPQHF. CDR3 bases: TGTGCCAGCAGCCCCTCTGGGGGCAGCAATCAGCCCCAGCATTTT.

The CDR3 reads CASRWTGDYDEQYF. The DNA of the CDR3 is TGTGCCAGCAGGTGGACAGGAGATTACGACGAGCAGTACTTC. The J gene is TRBJ2-7, the V gene TRBV6-6; 7 bases match TRBD1. This CDR3 is 14 amino acids long. The germline gives CDR1 MNHNY, CDR2 SVGAGI (reference sequence). V shed 6 bases, J shed 5 bases, and the junction held 10 bases outside the gene matches.

The chain combines TRBV10-2 with TRBJ2-2; TRBD1 might be the D (5 bases). The V end lost 3 bases, the J end lost 1 base, and 6 bases lay between the germline ends. The CDR3 covers 14 residues. Germline assignment: CDR1 WSHSY and CDR2 SAAADI. Here the CDR3 DNA reads TGCGCCAGCAGTGATAGGGGGAACACCGGGGAGCTGTTTTTT. Residues: CASSDRGNTGELFF.

The V gene is TRBV12-5, the J gene TRBJ2-3; 8 bases map to TRBD1. CDR3 size: 17 residues. The V gene's germline CDR1 is LGHNT and CDR2 FRNRAP. V lost 3 bases and J lost 4; bases outside the gene matches: 12. CDR3 coding DNA: TGTGCTAGTGGTTTTCCCCCAGACAGGGGTTCAGCAGATACGCAGTATTTT. Protein sequence: CASGFPPDRGSADTQYF.

The chain couples TRBV7-6 to TRBJ1-5; a possible D gene is TRBD1 (5 bases). Germline CDR1 and CDR2: SGHVS and FNYEAQ. V lost 3 bases to trimming and J lost 3 bases, with 6 bases between them. The CDR3 has 13 residues. The CDR3 region is CASSLDINQPQHF. The CDR3 nucleotides read TGTGCCAGCAGCTTGGACATCAATCAGCCCCAGCATTTT.

The V call is TRBV7-9, the J call TRBJ1-4; D is possibly TRBD1 (6 bases). Trimming took 5 bases from V and 1 from J, leaving 14 bases between them. Germline CDR1 reads SEHNR; CDR2 reads FQNEAQ (reference sequence). This CDR3 is built from 16 residues. The CDR3 reads CASSTQLQGTNEKLFF. The CDR3 region has the DNA TGTGCCAGCAGCACCCAATTACAGGGAACTAATGAAAAACTGTTTTTT.

This clone was detected a few times. J is TRBJ1-1 and V is TRBV15; 7 positions match TRBD1. The CDR3 length is 14 residues. With 0 bases clipped from V and 6 bases from J, the junction kept 4 bases outside the gene matches. Germline-derived CDR1 and CDR2 are LNHNV and YYDKDF (reference sequence). The CDR3 sequence is CATSRETGRAEAFF. In DNA form, the CDR3 reads TGTGCCACCAGCAGAGAGACAGGGCGAGCTGAAGCTTTCTTT.

The CDR3 region has the DNA TGCGCCAGCAGCCGCGACAGGGCGGGGGAGACCCAGTACTTC. It codes for CASSRDRAGETQYF. This chain uses TRBV4-1 with TRBJ2-5; D possibly corresponds to TRBD1 (7 bases). There are 14 residues in the CDR3. Trimming took off 4 bases at V and 5 bases at J, with 14 bases between the two ends. Germline V gene data show CDR1 as MGHRA and CDR2 as YSYEKL.

The V and J genes are TRBV6-6 and TRBJ1-2; 8 nucleotides agree with TRBD1. This CDR3 comprises 14 residues. Trimming took 6 bases from V and 5 from J; bases not matched to a gene: 8. CDR1 is MNHNY, CDR2 SVGAGI, per germline (reference sequence). This CDR3 is CASSPGQGWYGYTF. CDR3 coding DNA: TGTGCCAGCAGCCCAGGACAGGGATGGTATGGCTACACCTTC.

The rearrangement joins TRBV6-5 to TRBJ2-7, with TRBD1 matching over 8 bases. After removal of 0 bases from V and 9 bases from J, the junction contained 7 bases not matched to a gene. The CDR3 is made up of 14 amino acids. Germline CDR1 MNHEY, CDR2 SVGAGI. CDR3 nucleotides: TGTGCCAGCAGTTACTCGGACAGGGCGAAGGGGCAGTACTTC. Translated: CASSYSDRAKGQYF.

V usage is TRBV5-1 and J usage is TRBJ2-2; maybe TRBD1 (6 bases). This CDR3 is 13 amino acids long. V gave up 4 bases and J gave up 5 bases, with 9 bases separating them. The germline V gene has CDR1 SGHRS and CDR2 YFSETQ. The CDR3 DNA sequence: TGCGCCAGCAGCGAAGGGGGTACCGGGGAGCTGTTTTTT. This codes for CASSEGGTGELFF.

The CDR3 protein is CGTGTEHNSPLHF. CDR3 coding DNA: TGTGGTACGGGGACAGAACATAATTCACCCCTCCACTTT. This chain connects TRBV6-1 to TRBJ1-6, with 7 bases matching TRBD1. The CDR3 runs 13 residues. Germline V CDR1 and CDR2: MNHNS, SASEGT.

This chain connects TRBV15 to TRBJ1-2, with 11 bases lining up with TRBD1. CDR1 LNHNV and CDR2 YYDKDF come from the germline V gene (reference sequence). The CDR3 consists of 15 residues. The ends lost 5 bases at V and 8 bases at J; junction bases unmatched: 10. CDR3 region: CATSSGTGGSDGYTF. The CDR3 DNA is TGTGCCACCAGCTCTGGGACAGGGGGATCGGACGGCTACACCTTC.